The following is a T cell receptor (beta chain) sequence with its context. This clone was found many times. Its binding antigen is unknown. The CDR3 is cut off 3 residues early in the read; its end comes from the germline J gene. CVID samples and control samples contributed equivalent amounts of genomic DNA as sequencing input. For every sample, a 60 bp segment covering the rearranged TCRbeta CDR3 region was amplified and then sequenced. The immunoSEQ assay, a bias-corrected multiplex PCR with high-throughput sequencing, was employed for TCRbeta amplification. The published analysis was carried out like this. Every unique nucleotide sequence was considered a clone and was annotated with V, D and J genes, copy number and frequency. Sequences were labeled productive if in frame, and non-productive if out of frame or containing stop codons. Clonality was calculated from Shannon's entropy as previously described. Mean CDR3 Kyte-Doolittle hydropathy was derived from the predicted amino acid sequences of productive clones. Scaled V gene usage was hierarchically clustered using Manhattan distance and complete linkage with the R hclust function. Sharing of clones by CDR3 amino acid sequence was evaluated by resampling 12 repertoires per group over 100 rounds. The repertoires were searched for 70 published EBV-specific and almost 250 published CMV-specific TCRbeta sequences. Analysis left out two CVID samples that produced under 10,000 sequences, so fewer than 55 CVID repertoires remained. Not all clones reach the TCRdb copy of this immuneACCESS table, which keeps in-frame sequences only. Checked studies attribute under half of the gap to unresolved V genes and leave the rest unexplained. V and J calls and clone size come straight from that table; D and trimming were deduced from the DNA. The sample comprises under 60,000 clones, and every one was counted more than once. Roughly 3.4% of the sample rests with the top ten.

Most CVID patients and most healthy controls were of Caucasian heritage. From each donor, roughly 5 to 8.5 ml of heparinized peripheral whole blood was collected. Genomic DNA from adults with common variable immune deficiency (CVID) and from healthy adult controls was used to sequence TCRbeta CDR3 repertoires. The control group comprised 22 healthy adult volunteers, roughly 12 female and roughly ten male, aged 23 to 66 years with a mean age of 34. To isolate peripheral blood mononuclear cells, diluted blood was subjected to density centrifugation over Hypaque 1077 or Ficoll-Paque. Unsorted mononuclear cells served as the source of genomic DNA, which was extracted either by Qiagen column purification or by a centrifugation-based method. Measured from the cysteine to the phenylalanine, the CDR3 is 15 residues long. The DNA shown is the part of the CDR3 that was read: 36 bases, in frame from base 1. CDR1 and CDR2 are read off the germline V gene as MDHEN and SYDVKM. V is pruned by 3 bases and J by 6 bases, leaving 6 bases of the junction without a gene match.

This sample was included in a study of T cell clonality in common variable immunodeficiency (dated by TCRdb to between 2014 and 2017). Summary of the overall study and its limitations: CVID TCRbeta sequences were reported to have fewer deletions and N-nucleotide insertions and to lack highly modified clones with 13 or more V deletions. TCRbeta clonality was higher in CVID subjects than in healthy controls (t-test p = 0.018), and the increase was most characteristic of about a third of subjects. CVID subjects shared fewer TCRbeta clones with each other than healthy controls did (p < 0.0001). It was noted by the authors that sequencing of the repertoires of T cell subpopulations would be needed to clarify the cause of the increased clonality in CVID. Although equal DNA input was used, an average of about 81,820 unique sequences per sample was obtained for controls, compared with around 30,000 for CVID samples. Differences among patients in the CVID cohort limited the correlations between repertoire features and clinical complications.

Sequenced: peripheral blood mononuclear cells. The chain is made from TRBV28 and TRBJ1-2; 11 bases in the middle match TRBD1. The clonotype originates from a person aged 18 to 75 in good health. Partial CDR3 DNA: TGTGCCAGCAGTTTCCCGGGACAGGGGGGGGATGGC. It encodes CASSFPGQGGDG. The CDR3 reads in full as CASSFPGQGGDGYTF.